This T cell receptor (delta chain) was identified during a study of γδ T cells in repeated Plasmodium falciparum infection. Study-wide results and caveats: Over time and infection, Vgamma9/Vdelta2+ repertoires remained highly stable and polyclonal.

J lost 6 bases, V lost 3 bases, and 23 bases had no gene match. Germline CDR1 and CDR2: TSWWSYY and QGS. This CDR3 spans 21 amino acids. Gammadelta T cells were flow-sorted from PBMC into Vgamma9/Vdelta2+ and Vdelta2-negative populations for bulk analysis. TCRdb processed the multiplex PCR reads again with the CATT caller. The sample includes about 48,000 delta-chain clones, 1.6% of them seen just once. Note on this clone: Its cognate antigen is unknown. The TCRdb protein comes from a much larger clone and disagrees with this DNA's translation at residue 17, likely due to a read error; the protein given here is derived from the DNA.

The V call is TRDV1, the J call TRDJ1; 12 nucleotides agree with TRDD3. Assignment of the J gene here rests on matching the DNA to germline, because TCRdb gives none. The clonotype originates from a pool of human donors (malaria-infected and uninfected, not separated). The sequenced sample was gamma-delta T cells from blood. CDR3 sequence: CALGDNPTWVGWGIRSYKLIF. CDR3 DNA: TGTGCTCTTGGGGATAATCCTACTTGGGTTGGCTGGGGGATACGCTCCTATAAACTCATCTTT.